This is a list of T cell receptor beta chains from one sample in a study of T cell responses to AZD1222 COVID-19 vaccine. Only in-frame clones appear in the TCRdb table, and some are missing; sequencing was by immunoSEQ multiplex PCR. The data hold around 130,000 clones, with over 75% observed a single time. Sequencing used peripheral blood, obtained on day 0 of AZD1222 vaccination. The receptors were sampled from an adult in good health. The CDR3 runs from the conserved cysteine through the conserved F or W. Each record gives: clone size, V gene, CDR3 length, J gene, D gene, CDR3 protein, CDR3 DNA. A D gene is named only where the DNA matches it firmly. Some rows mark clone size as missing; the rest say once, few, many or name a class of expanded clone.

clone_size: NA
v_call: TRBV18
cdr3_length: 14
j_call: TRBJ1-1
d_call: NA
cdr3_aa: CASSRSRGDTEAFF
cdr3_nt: TGTGCCAGCTCACGAAGCAGGGGAGACACTGAAGCTTTCTTT

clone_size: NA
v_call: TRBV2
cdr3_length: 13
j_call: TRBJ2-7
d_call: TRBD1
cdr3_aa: CASSEVTGGEQYF
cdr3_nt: TGTGCCAGCAGTGAAGTTACAGGGGGCGAGCAGTACTTC

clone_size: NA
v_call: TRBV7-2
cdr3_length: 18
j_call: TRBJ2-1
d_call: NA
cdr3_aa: CASSFESRRSPRGNEQFF
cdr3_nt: TGTGCCAGCAGCTTCGAAAGTAGAAGGTCTCCCAGGGGTAATGAGCAGTTCTTC

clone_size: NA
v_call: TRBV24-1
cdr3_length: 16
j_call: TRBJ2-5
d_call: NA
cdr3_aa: CATSDPQGEGRETQYF
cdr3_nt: TGTGCCACCAGTGATCCGCAGGGTGAGGGGAGGGAGACCCAGTACTTC

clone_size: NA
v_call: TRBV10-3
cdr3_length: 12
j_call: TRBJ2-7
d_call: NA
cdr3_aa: CAISTDTYEQYF
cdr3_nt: TGTGCCATCAGTACGGACACATACGAGCAGTACTTC

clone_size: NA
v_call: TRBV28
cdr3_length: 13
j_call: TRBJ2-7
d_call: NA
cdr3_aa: CASSFGSSYEQYF
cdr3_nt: TGTGCCAGCAGTTTCGGCAGTTCCTACGAGCAGTACTTC

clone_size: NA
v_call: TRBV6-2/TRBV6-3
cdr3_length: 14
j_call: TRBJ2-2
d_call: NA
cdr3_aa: CASSYSSVPGELFF
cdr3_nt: TGTGCCAGCAGTTACTCTAGCGTCCCCGGGGAGCTGTTTTTT

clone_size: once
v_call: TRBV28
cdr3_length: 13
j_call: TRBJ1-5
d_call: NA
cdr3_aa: CASSLLGDQPQHF
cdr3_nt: TGTGCCAGCAGTTTATTGGGCGACCAGCCCCAGCATTTT

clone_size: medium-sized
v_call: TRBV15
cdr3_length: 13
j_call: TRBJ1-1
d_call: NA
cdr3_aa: CATSTTRNTEAFF
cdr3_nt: TGTGCCACCAGCACAACAAGAAACACTGAAGCTTTCTTT

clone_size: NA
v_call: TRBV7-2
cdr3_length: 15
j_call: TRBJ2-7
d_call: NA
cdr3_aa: CASSLTVRHGYEQYF
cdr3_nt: TGTGCCAGCAGCTTAACGGTGCGACACGGCTACGAGCAGTACTTC

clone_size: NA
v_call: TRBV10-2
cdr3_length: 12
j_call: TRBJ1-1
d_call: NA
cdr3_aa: CASSHRIGGAFF
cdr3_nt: TGCGCCAGCAGCCACAGGATCGGCGGAGCTTTCTTT

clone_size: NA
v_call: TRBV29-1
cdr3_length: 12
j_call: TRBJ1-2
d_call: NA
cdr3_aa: CSVEGREGGYTF
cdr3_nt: TGCAGCGTTGAGGGCAGGGAGGGTGGCTACACCTTC